The next 2 T cell receptor beta chains were all read from a single sample in a study of blood T cell repertoires in COVID-19. Sequenced by immunoSEQ multiplex PCR; TCRdb stores in-frame clones only, minus some. The table has about 280,000 clones, roughly 90% seen once. Sequencing input: peripheral blood. These receptors all come from a woman under 40 with COVID-19, enrolled during active disease.

The chain couples TRBV15 to TRBJ2-7; the match to TRBD2 covers 7 bases. After removal of 3 bases from V and 4 bases from J, the junction contained 6 bases not matched to a gene. The germline gives CDR1 LNHNV, CDR2 YYDKDF (reference sequence). This CDR3 is 14 amino acids long. Written as DNA, the CDR3 is TGTGCCACCAGCAGGCGAGCGGGATCTTACGAGCAGTACTTC. Residues: CATSRRAGSYEQYF.

This clone appeared once. The V and J genes are TRBV7-3 and TRBJ2-1; the D gene is possibly TRBD2 (5 bases). This CDR3 has 17 amino acids. V gave up 0 bases and J gave up 8 bases, with 20 bases separating them. Germline V CDR1 and CDR2: SGHTA, FQGTGA. This chain's CDR3 is CASSLTSGGQLGYEQFF. CDR3 DNA: TGTGCCAGCAGCTTAACGTCCGGAGGCCAATTGGGGTATGAGCAGTTCTTC.